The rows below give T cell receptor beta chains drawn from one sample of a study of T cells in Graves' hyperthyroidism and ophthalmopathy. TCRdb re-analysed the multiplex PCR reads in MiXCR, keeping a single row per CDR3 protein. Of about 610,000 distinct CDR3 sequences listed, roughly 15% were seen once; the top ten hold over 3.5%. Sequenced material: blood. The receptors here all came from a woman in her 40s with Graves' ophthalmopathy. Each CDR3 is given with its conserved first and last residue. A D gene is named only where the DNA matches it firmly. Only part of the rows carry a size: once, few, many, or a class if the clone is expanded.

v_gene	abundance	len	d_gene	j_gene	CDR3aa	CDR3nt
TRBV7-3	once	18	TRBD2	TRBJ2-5	CASSLRVRGIPAQETQYF	TGTGCCAGCAGCTTAAGGGTGCGGGGGATTCCTGCTCAAGAGACCCAGTACTTC
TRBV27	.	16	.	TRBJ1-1	CASSLSRGITNTEAFF	TGTGCCAGCAGTTTATCGCGGGGAATTACCAACACTGAAGCTTTCTTT
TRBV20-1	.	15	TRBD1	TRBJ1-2	CSARAGQDAFYGYTF	TGCAGTGCTAGAGCGGGACAGGACGCCTTCTATGGCTACACCTTC
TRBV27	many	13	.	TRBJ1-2	CANSWGSGYGYTF	TGTGCCAACAGTTGGGGTAGCGGCTATGGCTACACCTTC
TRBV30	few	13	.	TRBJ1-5	CAWSRGGGQPQHF	TGTGCCTGGAGTAGGGGAGGGGGTCAGCCCCAGCATTTT
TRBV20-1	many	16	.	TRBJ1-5	CSARQGRDPRNQPQHF	TGCAGTGCTAGACAGGGCAGAGATCCACGAAATCAGCCCCAGCATTTT
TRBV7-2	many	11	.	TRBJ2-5	CASLTGETQYF	TGTGCCAGCCTCACGGGGGAGACCCAGTACTTC
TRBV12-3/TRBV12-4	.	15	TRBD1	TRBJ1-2	CASSLSWDRRYGYTF	TGTGCCAGCAGCCTAAGCTGGGACAGGCGGTATGGCTACACCTTC
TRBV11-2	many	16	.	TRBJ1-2	CASSLEPGTTNYGYTF	TGTGCCAGCAGCTTAGAACCCGGAACCACTAACTATGGCTACACCTTC
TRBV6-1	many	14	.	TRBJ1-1	CASSMGVLLTEAFF	TGTGCCAGCAGTATGGGCGTATTGCTCACTGAAGCTTTCTTT
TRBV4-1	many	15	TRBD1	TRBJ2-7	CASSQGVRGSYEQYF	TGCGCCAGCAGCCAAGGTGTCAGGGGGTCCTACGAGCAGTACTTC
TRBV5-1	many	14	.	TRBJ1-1	CASSLAAASTEAFF	TGCGCCAGCAGCTTGGCGGCGGCGAGCACTGAAGCTTTCTTT
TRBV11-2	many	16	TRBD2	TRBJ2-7	CASSLEGREGVYEQYF	TGTGCCAGCAGCTTAGAAGGGCGGGAGGGCGTGTACGAGCAGTACTTC
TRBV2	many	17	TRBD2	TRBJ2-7	CASSGFDWEGSSYEQYF	TGTGCCAGCAGTGGGTTCGACTGGGAGGGCAGCTCCTACGAGCAGTACTTC
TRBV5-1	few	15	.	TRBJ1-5	CASRPEGGSQQPQHF	TGCGCCAGCAGACCCGAGGGGGGCTCGCAACAGCCCCAGCATTTT
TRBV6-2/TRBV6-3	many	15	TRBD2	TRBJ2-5	CASSYPPAGEETQYF	TGTGCCAGCAGTTACCCGCCAGCGGGGGAAGAGACCCAGTACTTC
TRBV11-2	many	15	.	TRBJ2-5	CASSLAPTGGETQYF	TGTGCCAGCAGCTTAGCTCCGACTGGAGGGGAGACCCAGTACTTC
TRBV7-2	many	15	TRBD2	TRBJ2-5	CASSLGGLRQETQYF	TGTGCCAGCAGCTTAGGGGGACTACGGCAAGAGACCCAGTACTTC
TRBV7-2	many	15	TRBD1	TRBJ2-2	CASSYGTGDTGELFF	TGTGCCAGCAGCTACGGGACAGGGGACACCGGGGAGCTGTTTTTT
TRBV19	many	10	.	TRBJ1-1	CASGKSVAFF	TGTGCCAGCGGGAAGTCAGTTGCTTTCTTT
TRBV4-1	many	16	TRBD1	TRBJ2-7	CASSQDPRTGDYEQYF	TGCGCCAGCAGCCAAGATCCCCGGACAGGGGACTACGAGCAGTACTTC
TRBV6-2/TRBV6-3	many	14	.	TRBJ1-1	CASSWFGLGTEAFF	TGTGCCAGCAGTTGGTTTGGTTTGGGCACTGAAGCTTTCTTT
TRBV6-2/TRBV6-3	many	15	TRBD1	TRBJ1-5	CASRNGGGKGQPQHF	TGTGCCAGCAGGAACGGAGGGGGCAAAGGTCAGCCCCAGCATTTT
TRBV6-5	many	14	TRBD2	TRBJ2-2	CASSYSLLADELFF	TGTGCCAGCAGTTACTCACTACTAGCGGATGAGCTGTTTTTT
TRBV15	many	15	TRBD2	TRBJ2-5	CATSRDRAGRETQYF	TGTGCCACCAGCAGAGATCGAGCGGGAAGGGAGACCCAGTACTTC
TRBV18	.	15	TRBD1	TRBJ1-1	CASSPKGAMNTEAFF	TGTGCCAGCTCACCAAAGGGGGCCATGAACACTGAAGCTTTCTTT
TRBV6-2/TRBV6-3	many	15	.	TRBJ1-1	CASSFRMGMNTEAFF	TGTGCCAGCAGTTTTCGGATGGGAATGAACACTGAAGCTTTCTTT
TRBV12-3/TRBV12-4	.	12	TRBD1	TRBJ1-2	CASHYRGSGYTF	TGTGCCAGCCACTACAGGGGTAGCGGCTACACCTTC
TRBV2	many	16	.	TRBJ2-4	CASSSFRGLAKNIQYF	TGTGCCAGCAGCTCTTTTAGGGGTCTAGCCAAAAACATTCAGTACTTC
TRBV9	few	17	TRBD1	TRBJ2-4	CASSASPGQGEINIQYF	TGTGCCAGCAGCGCCTCACCGGGACAGGGGGAGATAAACATTCAGTACTTC
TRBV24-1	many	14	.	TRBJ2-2	CATMTDGNTGELFF	TGTGCCACCATGACAGATGGGAACACCGGGGAGCTGTTTTTT
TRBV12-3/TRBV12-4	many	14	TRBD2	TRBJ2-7	CASSSAGGGYEQYF	TGTGCCAGCAGTTCAGCGGGAGGTGGCTACGAGCAGTACTTC
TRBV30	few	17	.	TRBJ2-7	CALTTRSGPIPSYEQYF	TGTGCCTTGACGACGCGGAGCGGGCCCATCCCTTCCTACGAGCAGTACTTC
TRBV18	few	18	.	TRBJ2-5	CASSPYRSSADQKETQYF	TGTGCCAGCTCACCATATAGAAGCTCAGCGGATCAAAAAGAGACCCAGTACTTC
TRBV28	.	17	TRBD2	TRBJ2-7	CASSFVWSSGRSNEQYF	TGTGCCAGCAGTTTCGTATGGTCTAGCGGGAGGTCTAACGAGCAGTACTTC
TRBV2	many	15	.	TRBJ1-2	CASSERRWSGYGYTF	TGTGCCAGCAGTGAACGTAGGTGGTCGGGCTATGGCTACACCTTC
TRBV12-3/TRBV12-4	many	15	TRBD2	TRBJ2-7	CASSQTSGPSYEQYF	TGTGCCAGCAGTCAAACTAGCGGGCCTTCCTACGAGCAGTACTTC
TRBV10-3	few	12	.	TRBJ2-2	CAISVEVGELFF	TGTGCCATCAGTGTCGAGGTCGGGGAGCTGTTTTTT
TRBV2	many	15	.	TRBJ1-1	CASSENGQPGTEAFF	TGTGCCAGCAGTGAGAACGGACAGCCCGGTACTGAAGCTTTCTTT
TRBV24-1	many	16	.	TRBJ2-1	CATSDPGGARDNEQFF	TGTGCCACCAGTGACCCCGGGGGAGCAAGAGACAATGAGCAGTTCTTC
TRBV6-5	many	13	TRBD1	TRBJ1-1	CASSINRGTEAFF	TGTGCCAGCAGTATAAACAGGGGGACTGAAGCTTTCTTT
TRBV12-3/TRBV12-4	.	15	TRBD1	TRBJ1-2	CASSPRTGAGYGYTF	TGTGCCAGCAGTCCTCGGACAGGGGCTGGCTATGGCTACACCTTC
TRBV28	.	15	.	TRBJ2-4	CASTAGAGNLDIQYF	TGTGCCAGCACCGCGGGGGCAGGGAATTTAGACATTCAGTACTTC
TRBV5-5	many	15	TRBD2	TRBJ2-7	CASSPWTSGGYEQYF	TGTGCCAGCAGCCCTTGGACTAGCGGGGGCTACGAGCAGTACTTC
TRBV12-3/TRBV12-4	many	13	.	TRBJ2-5	CASTQQLKETQYF	TGTGCCAGCACCCAGCAACTAAAAGAGACCCAGTACTTC